One sample yielded the 23 T cell receptor beta chains listed below, sequenced in a study of blood T cells in healthy people across ages. Using a J-beta primer mix together with a sample-barcoded 5' primer, a second PCR was run for roughly 6 to 12 cycles. TCRdb reprocessed the 5' RACE reads via MiXCR and lists one record per CDR3 protein. The sample carries approximately 800,000 distinct CDR3 sequences, less than 70% recorded once. The sequenced sample consisted of blood. The source is a man older than 75 in good health.

This sequence joins TRBV28 and TRBJ2-7, with 9 bases matching TRBD1. CDR3 size: 13 residues. Losses at the gene ends were 6 bases for V and 7 bases for J; bases not matched to a gene: 7. Germline loops: CDR1 MDHEN, CDR2 SYDVKM. As DNA, the CDR3 is TGTGCCAGCAGGGGACAGGGCACCAGGGAGCAGTACTTC. It specifies CASRGQGTREQYF.

This clonotype has a single count. The genes are TRBV2 and TRBJ1-2, with TRBD1 matching 7 bases. The trim removed 6 bases at V and 4 bases at J, leaving 11 bases unmatched. The length of the CDR3 is 15 residues. Germline V gene sequence: CDR1 SNHLY, CDR2 FYNNEI. The CDR3 is CASRNVQGTPYGYTF. CDR3 nucleotide sequence: TGTGCCAGCAGGAATGTACAGGGGACCCCCTATGGCTACACCTTC.

A few counts support this clonotype. The chain is built from TRBV6-1 and TRBJ2-7; 11 bases agree with TRBD2. Germline CDR1 reads MNHNS; CDR2 reads SASEGT. CDR3 length: 16 amino acids. Germline trimming cut 3 bases from V and 3 bases from J; bases unmatched to any gene: 7. This chain's CDR3 is CASSEGILAGVYEQYF. The CDR3 DNA is TGTGCCAGCAGTGAGGGGATACTAGCGGGAGTCTACGAGCAGTACTTC.

The CDR3 is CSASGIQYQQFF. The CDR3 region has the DNA TGCAGTGCTAGCGGGATCCAATACCAGCAGTTCTTC. The J gene is TRBJ2-1, the V gene TRBV20-1; weak D call: TRBD2 (5 bases). Looked up from germline, CDR1 is DFQATT and CDR2 is SNEGSKA (reference sequence). CDR3 length equals 12 residues. Trimming shortened V by 3 bases and J by 11 bases, and 14 bases separated the two germline ends.

This rearrangement joins TRBV10-3 to TRBJ2-3; 10 positions match TRBD1. Germline loops: CDR1 ENHRY, CDR2 SYGVKD. Trimming at V came to 11 bases and at J to 3 bases, leaving 5 bases not matched to a gene. This CDR3 is built from 13 residues. CDR3 in DNA: TGTGCCCTTTGGACAGGGGGGACAGATACGCAGTATTTT. This translates into CALWTGGTDTQYF.

The CDR3 DNA reads as TGTGCCAGCAGACTGACGGGACTGACAAACACTGAAGCTTTCTTT. Protein: CASRLTGLTNTEAFF. This chain joins TRBV6-1 and TRBJ1-1; D may be TRBD1 (5 bases). Germline V gene sequence: CDR1 MNHNS, CDR2 SASEGT. Trimming shortened V by 6 bases and J by 2 bases, and 16 bases separated the two germline ends. This CDR3 contains 15 residues.

The genes are TRBV29-1 and TRBJ2-5, with D unresolved. CDR1 is SQVTM and CDR2 is ANQGSEA in the germline V gene. The CDR3 contains 13 residues. V shed 4 bases and J shed 1 base, with 10 bases lying between them. The chain's CDR3 is CSVGPLLQETQYF. Here the CDR3 DNA reads TGCAGCGTTGGGCCATTGCTCCAAGAGACCCAGTACTTC. Full variable domain (outside the CDR3, taken from reference TRBV29-1 and TRBJ2-5): SAVISQKPSRDICQRGTSLTIQCQVDSQVTMMFWYRQQPGQSLTLIATANQGSEATYESGFVIDKFPISRPNLTFSTLTVSNMSPEDSSIYLCSVGPLLQETQYFGPGTRLLVL.

V gene TRBV4-1 combines with J gene TRBJ1-6; 10 bases map to TRBD1. Germline V gives CDR1 MGHRA, CDR2 YSYEKL. The V and J ends lost 0 bases and 3 bases, in that order; junction bases with no gene match: 8. The CDR3 consists of 19 residues. CDR3 bases: TGCGCCAGCAGCCAAGATGGAGGGACAGGGGTCATCTATAATTCACCCCTCCACTTT. Its translation: CASSQDGGTGVIYNSPLHF.

The V gene is TRBV11-2, the J gene TRBJ2-7; 8 bases match TRBD1. CDR1 is SGHAT, CDR2 FQNNGV, per germline. The CDR3 is 16 amino acids. The V segment lost 5 bases and the J segment 2 bases; nucleotides outside the gene matches: 11. This CDR3 reads CASSDRRTGTAYEQYF. The CDR3 DNA reads as TGTGCCAGCAGCGATCGGCGGACAGGGACGGCCTACGAGCAGTACTTC.

The chain recombines TRBV5-1 with TRBJ2-1; D is ambiguous. Germline-derived CDR1 and CDR2 are SGHRS and YFSETQ. The CDR3 covers 13 residues. The V end lost 5 bases, the J end lost 4 bases, and 10 bases lay between the germline ends. CDR3 DNA sequence: TGCGCCAGCAGACTACAGATTTACAATGAGCAGTTCTTC. Its translation: CASRLQIYNEQFF.

This chain connects TRBV5-6 to TRBJ2-3, with 8 bases identical to TRBD2. The germline gives CDR1 SGHDT, CDR2 YYEEEE. V trimming: 0 bases; J trimming: 14 bases; junction bases outside the gene matches: 17. CDR3 length: 16 amino acids. The CDR3 nucleotides are TGTGCCAGCAGCTTGGGGAGCGGGAGTATTCGCAGAGACGCGTATTTT. The encoded protein is CASSLGSGSIRRDAYF.

The rearrangement uses TRBV6-6 and TRBJ1-6, with a weak D call TRBD1 (5 bases). Germline-derived CDR1 and CDR2 are MNHNY and SVGAGI (reference sequence). This CDR3 spans 17 amino acids. Trimming pared 4 bases from V and 1 base from J, leaving 14 bases between. Written as DNA, the CDR3 is TGTGCCAGCAGTTTGGATGGGGGAGGGTCCTATAATTCACCCCTCCACTTT. Protein: CASSLDGGGSYNSPLHF.

This clonotype was detected only a few times. The chain couples TRBV5-4 to TRBJ1-2; the match to TRBD1 covers 9 bases. CDR3 length: 14 residues. V dropped 4 bases and J dropped 5; count of bases not matched to a gene: 6. Germline CDR1 reads SGHNT; CDR2 reads YYREEE (reference sequence). CDR3 protein: CASSEGQGRYGYTF. The CDR3, as DNA: TGTGCCAGCAGCGAGGGACAGGGACGGTATGGCTACACCTTC.

This clonotype was detected only a few times. The chain joins TRBV10-3 to TRBJ2-7; possible D gene TRBD1, 5 bases. V lost 0 bases to trimming and J lost 0 bases, with 9 bases between them. Germline V lookup: CDR1 ENHRY, CDR2 SYGVKD. The CDR3 sequence is 15 residues long. The CDR3 nucleotides read TGTGCCATCAGTGAGTCTACAGGAAGCTCCTACGAGCAGTACTTC. Translated: CAISESTGSSYEQYF.

Comment on this clonotype: This sequence may be a read error, since a much larger clone differs from it by one base. The chain combines TRBV7-6 with TRBJ1-2; TRBD1 agrees at 7 bases. Per germline, CDR1 SGHVS and CDR2 FNYEAQ. The CDR3 contains 16 residues. The V gene end was trimmed by 8 bases and the J gene end by 7 bases; junction bases not matched to a gene: 19. CDR3 loop: CASGRFLGQAYGGYTF. The CDR3 region has the DNA TGTGCCAGCGGCCGGTTTTTAGGACAGGCCTACGGTGGCTACACCTTC.

V gene TRBV7-3 combines with J gene TRBJ1-2, with 7 bases identical to TRBD1. After removal of 5 bases from V and 7 bases from J, the junction contained 16 bases not matched to a gene. Germline loops: CDR1 SGHTA, CDR2 FQGTGA. This CDR3 comprises 16 residues. The CDR3 region has the DNA TGTGCCAGCAGCCCCACCGGGACAGTGGGAAACGGTGGCTACACCTTC. Its protein is CASSPTGTVGNGGYTF.

The chain uses TRBV2 and TRBJ1-4; TRBD1 might be the D (5 bases). The length of the CDR3 is 13 residues. The ends were cut back, 8 bases at V and 3 bases at J, with 10 bases in the middle. Germline V CDR1 and CDR2: SNHLY, FYNNEI. Here the CDR3 reads CASGDVSNEKLFF. CDR3 DNA sequence: TGTGCCAGCGGGGACGTTTCTAATGAAAAACTGTTTTTT.

The chain joins TRBV6-5 to TRBJ2-1; D not resolved. V shed 6 bases and J shed 6 bases, with 21 bases lying between them. Looked up from germline, CDR1 is MNHEY and CDR2 is SVGAGI. CDR3 length: 16 amino acids. The CDR3 spells CASRPLGSQPRNEQFF. CDR3 DNA sequence: TGTGCCAGCAGGCCTCTCGGGTCCCAACCCCGCAATGAGCAGTTCTTC.

This clonotype was seen many times. This chain uses TRBV4-2 with TRBJ2-4; unclear D gene. The CDR3 length is 15 residues. With 1 base removed from V and 4 bases from J, the gap between germline ends came to 11 bases. Germline lookup yields CDR1 LGHNA and CDR2 YNFKEQ. CDR3 bases: TGTGCCAGCAGCCAAGGGGTGGACCAGAAAAACATTCAGTACTTC. Translated, it gives CASSQGVDQKNIQYF.

Comment on this clonotype: A read error may account for a junction end that differs from germline. V gene TRBV20-1 combines with J gene TRBJ2-7; D may be TRBD1 (5 bases). Per germline, CDR1 DFQATT and CDR2 SNEGSKA (reference sequence). This CDR3 is 12 amino acids long. CDR3 coding DNA: TGCAGTGCTAGACAGGGCTCCTGCGAGCAGTACTTC. This encodes CSARQGSCEQYF.

This chain joins TRBV25-1 and TRBJ2-5; the match to TRBD1 covers 12 bases. V dropped 5 bases and J dropped 4; count of bases not matched to a gene: 5. The CDR3 runs to 15 residues. Germline CDR1 and CDR2: MGHDK and SYGVNS. The CDR3 region has the DNA TGTGCCAGCAGTCCCGGGACAGGGGGCTTAGAGACCCAGTACTTC. Translated: CASSPGTGGLETQYF. Using reference TRBV25-1 and TRBJ2-5 for the parts outside the CDR3, the full variable domain is EADIYQTPRYLVIGTGKKITLECSQTMGHDKMYWYQQDPGMELHLIHYSYGVNSTEKGDLSSESTVSRIRTEHFPLTLESARPSHTSQYLCASSPGTGGLETQYFGPGTRLLVL.

CDR3 loop: CASSLRDYVNRYAYF. In DNA form, the CDR3 reads TGTGCCAGCAGCTTGAGGGACTACGTTAACAGATACGCGTATTTT. The V and J genes are TRBV5-6 and TRBJ2-3; 7 bases are shared with TRBD2. Germline CDR1 and CDR2: SGHDT and YYEEEE. V was clipped by 1 base and J by 14 bases; unmatched bases: 16. CDR3 length: 15 amino acids.

The rearrangement uses TRBV7-2 and TRBJ2-7; no clear D. V was cut by 5 bases and J by 3 bases, with 17 bases left in between. The germline gives CDR1 SGHTA, CDR2 FQGNSA. The CDR3 extends over 15 amino acids. In DNA, the CDR3 is TGTGCCAGCAGCCCCCGCTCTAGAGACATCTACGAGCAGTACTTC. It yields the protein CASSPRSRDIYEQYF.